This T cell receptor beta chain was obtained from a study of human T cells and chemical hapten exposure. Original processing methods: Samples ranged from roughly 23,224 to 690,600 TCRs, with a median of around 100,000. Each CDR3 protein gets one entry after TCRdb re-called the 5' RACE reads with MiXCR. The V and J calls follow TCRdb's processing rather than the paper's. The repertoire holds roughly 81,000 distinct CDR3 sequences, about 8.4% seen once, with under 3% in the top ten. The authors' total RNA extraction used unfractionated whole blood. The CDR3 runs 14 residues. V shed 5 bases, J shed 0 bases, and the junction held 4 bases outside the gene matches. The germline CDR1 and CDR2 sequences are DFQATT and SNEGSKA (reference sequence). This clonotype was seen many times.

The receptor was isolated from a male donor in good health. V is TRBV20-1 and J is TRBJ2-7; 10 positions match TRBD2. This CDR3 is CSASGLAVSYEQYF. The CDR3 DNA sequence: TGCAGTGCTTCCGGACTAGCGGTCTCCTACGAGCAGTACTTC.